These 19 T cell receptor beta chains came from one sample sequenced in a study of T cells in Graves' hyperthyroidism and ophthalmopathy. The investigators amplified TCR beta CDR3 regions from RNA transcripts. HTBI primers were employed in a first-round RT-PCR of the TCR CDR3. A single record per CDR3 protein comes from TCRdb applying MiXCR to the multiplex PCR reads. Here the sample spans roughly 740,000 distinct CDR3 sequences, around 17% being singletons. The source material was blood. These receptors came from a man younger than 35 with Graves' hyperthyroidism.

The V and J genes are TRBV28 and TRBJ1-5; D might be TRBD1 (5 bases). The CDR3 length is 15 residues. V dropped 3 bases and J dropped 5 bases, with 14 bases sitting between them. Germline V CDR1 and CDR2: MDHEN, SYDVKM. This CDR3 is CASSFVEGRDQPQHF. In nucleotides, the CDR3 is TGTGCCAGCAGTTTTGTAGAGGGGAGGGATCAGCCCCAGCATTTT.

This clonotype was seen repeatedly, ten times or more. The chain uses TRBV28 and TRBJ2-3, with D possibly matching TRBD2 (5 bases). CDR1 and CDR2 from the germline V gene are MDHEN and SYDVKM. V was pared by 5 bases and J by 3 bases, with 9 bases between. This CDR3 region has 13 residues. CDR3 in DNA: TGTGCCAGCAGTCCCGGGGATACAGATACGCAGTATTTT. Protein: CASSPGDTDTQYF.

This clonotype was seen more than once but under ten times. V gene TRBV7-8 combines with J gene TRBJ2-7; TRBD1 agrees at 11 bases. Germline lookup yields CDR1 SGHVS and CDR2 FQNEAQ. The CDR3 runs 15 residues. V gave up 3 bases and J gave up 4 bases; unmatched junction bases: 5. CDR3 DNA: TGTGCCAGCAGCTTTTGGACAGGGGGCAAGTACGAGCAGTACTTC. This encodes CASSFWTGGKYEQYF.

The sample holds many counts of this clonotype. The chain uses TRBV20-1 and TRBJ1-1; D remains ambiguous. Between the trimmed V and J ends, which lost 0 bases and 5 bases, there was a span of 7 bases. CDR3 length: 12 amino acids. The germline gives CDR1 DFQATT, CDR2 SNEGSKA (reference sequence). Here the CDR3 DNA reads TGCAGTGCTAGAGATCGGGGAACTGAAGCTTTCTTT. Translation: CSARDRGTEAFF.

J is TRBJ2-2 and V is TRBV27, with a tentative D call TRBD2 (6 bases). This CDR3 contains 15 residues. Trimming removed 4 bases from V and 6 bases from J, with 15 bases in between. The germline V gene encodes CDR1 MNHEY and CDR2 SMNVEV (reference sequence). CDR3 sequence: CASSSPGGGAGELFF. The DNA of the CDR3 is TGTGCCAGCAGTTCTCCTGGGGGAGGAGCCGGGGAGCTGTTTTTT.

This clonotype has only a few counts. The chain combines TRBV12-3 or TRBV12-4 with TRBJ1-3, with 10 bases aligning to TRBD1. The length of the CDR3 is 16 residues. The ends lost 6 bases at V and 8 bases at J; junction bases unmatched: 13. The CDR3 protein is CASSPLPGQGWDTIYF. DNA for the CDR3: TGTGCCAGCAGCCCCTTACCGGGACAGGGGTGGGACACCATATATTTT.

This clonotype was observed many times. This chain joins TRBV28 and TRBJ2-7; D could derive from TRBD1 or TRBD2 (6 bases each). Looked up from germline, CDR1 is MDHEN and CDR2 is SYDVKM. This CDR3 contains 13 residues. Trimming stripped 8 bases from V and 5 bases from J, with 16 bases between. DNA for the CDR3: TGTGCCAGCCACCCCGGGGGCAGGGACGAGCAGTACTTC. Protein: CASHPGGRDEQYF.

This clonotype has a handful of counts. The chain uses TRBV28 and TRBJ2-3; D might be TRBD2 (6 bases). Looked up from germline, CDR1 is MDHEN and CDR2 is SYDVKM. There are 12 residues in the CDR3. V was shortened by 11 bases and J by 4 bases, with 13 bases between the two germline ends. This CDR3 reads CACGADPDTQYF. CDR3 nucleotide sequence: TGTGCCTGCGGGGCGGACCCAGATACGCAGTATTTT.

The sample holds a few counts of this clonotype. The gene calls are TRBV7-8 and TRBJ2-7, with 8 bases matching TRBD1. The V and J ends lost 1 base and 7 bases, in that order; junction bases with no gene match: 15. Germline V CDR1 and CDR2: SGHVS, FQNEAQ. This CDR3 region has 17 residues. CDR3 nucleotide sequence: TGTGCCAGCAGCTTAGGTTTCTTGGCAGGGGGCGCGAAGGAGCAGTACTTC. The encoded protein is CASSLGFLAGGAKEQYF.

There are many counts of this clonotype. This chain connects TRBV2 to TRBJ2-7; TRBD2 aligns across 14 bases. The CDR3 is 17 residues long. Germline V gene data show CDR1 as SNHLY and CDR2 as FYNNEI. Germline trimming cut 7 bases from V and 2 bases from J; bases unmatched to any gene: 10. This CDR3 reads CASTAGTSGSVPYEQYF. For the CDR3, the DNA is TGTGCCAGCACGGCCGGGACTAGCGGGAGCGTCCCCTACGAGCAGTACTTC.

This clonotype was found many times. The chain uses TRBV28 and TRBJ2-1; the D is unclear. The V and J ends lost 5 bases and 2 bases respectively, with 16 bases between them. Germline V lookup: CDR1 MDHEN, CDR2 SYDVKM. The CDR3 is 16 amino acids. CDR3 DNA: TGTGCCAGCAGTCCGTACAAGGGCCGTGCCTACAATGAGCAGTTCTTC. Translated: CASSPYKGRAYNEQFF.

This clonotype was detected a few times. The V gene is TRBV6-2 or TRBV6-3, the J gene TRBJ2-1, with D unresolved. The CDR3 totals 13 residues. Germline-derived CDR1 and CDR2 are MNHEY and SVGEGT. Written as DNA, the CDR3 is TGTGCTGCAGAGTCCTACTCCTACAATGAGCAGTTCTTC. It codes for CAAESYSYNEQFF.

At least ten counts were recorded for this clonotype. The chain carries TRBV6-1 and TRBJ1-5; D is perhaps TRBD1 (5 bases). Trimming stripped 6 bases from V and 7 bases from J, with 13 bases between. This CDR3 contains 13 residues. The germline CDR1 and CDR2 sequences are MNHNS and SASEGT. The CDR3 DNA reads TGTGCCAGCAGGACGACAGTCGGACAGCCCCAGCATTTT. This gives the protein CASRTTVGQPQHF.

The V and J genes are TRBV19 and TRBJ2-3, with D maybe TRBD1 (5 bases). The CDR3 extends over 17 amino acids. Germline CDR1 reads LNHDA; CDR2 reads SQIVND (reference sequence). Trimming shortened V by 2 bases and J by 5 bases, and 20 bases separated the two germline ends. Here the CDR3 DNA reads TGTGCCAGTAGTATACGCGGCAGGCGCCTCACAGGAGATACGCAGTATTTT. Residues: CASSIRGRRLTGDTQYF.

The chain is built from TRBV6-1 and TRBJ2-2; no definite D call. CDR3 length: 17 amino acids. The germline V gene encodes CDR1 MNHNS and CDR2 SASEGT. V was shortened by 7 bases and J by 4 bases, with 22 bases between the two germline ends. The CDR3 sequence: CASTSRPTTLSTGELFF. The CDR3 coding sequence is TGTGCCAGCACCTCCAGGCCTACGACGCTCTCCACCGGGGAGCTGTTTTTT.

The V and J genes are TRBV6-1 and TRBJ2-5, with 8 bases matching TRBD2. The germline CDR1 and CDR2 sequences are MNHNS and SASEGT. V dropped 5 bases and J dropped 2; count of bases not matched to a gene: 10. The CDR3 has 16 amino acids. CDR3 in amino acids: CASSLRLATAQETQYF. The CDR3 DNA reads TGTGCCAGCAGTCTCCGACTAGCGACCGCGCAAGAGACCCAGTACTTC.

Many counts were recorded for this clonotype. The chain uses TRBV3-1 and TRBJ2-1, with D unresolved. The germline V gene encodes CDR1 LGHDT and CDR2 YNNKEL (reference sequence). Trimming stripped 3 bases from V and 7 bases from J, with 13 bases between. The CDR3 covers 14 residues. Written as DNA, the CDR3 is TGTGCCAGCAGCCAGTCCCCGGGCAGGAATGAGCAGTTCTTC. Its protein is CASSQSPGRNEQFF.

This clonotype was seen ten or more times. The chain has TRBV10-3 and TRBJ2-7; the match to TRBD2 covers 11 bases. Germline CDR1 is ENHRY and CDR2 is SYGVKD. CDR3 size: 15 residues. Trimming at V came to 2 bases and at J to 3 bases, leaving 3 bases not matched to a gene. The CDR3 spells CAISETSGSDYEQYF. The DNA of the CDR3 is TGTGCCATCAGTGAGACTAGCGGGAGTGACTACGAGCAGTACTTC.

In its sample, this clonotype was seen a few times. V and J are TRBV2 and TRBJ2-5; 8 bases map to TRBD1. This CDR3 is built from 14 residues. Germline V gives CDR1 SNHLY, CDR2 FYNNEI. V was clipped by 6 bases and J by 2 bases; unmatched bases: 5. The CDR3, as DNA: TGTGCCAGCAGGGCGAGGACAGGGCAAGAGACCCAGTACTTC. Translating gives CASRARTGQETQYF.